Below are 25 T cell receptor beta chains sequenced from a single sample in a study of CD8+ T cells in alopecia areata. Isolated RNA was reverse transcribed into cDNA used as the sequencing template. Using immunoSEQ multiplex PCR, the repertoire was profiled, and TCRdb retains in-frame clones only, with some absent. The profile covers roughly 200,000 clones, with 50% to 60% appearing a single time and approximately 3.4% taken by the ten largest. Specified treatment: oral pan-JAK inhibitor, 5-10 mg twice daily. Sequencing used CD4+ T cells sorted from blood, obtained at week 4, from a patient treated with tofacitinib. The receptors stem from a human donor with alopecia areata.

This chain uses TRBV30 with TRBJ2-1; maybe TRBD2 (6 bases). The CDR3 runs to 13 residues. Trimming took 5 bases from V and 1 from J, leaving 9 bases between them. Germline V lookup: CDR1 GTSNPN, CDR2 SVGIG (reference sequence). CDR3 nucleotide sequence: TGTGCCTGGGCGGGGAGGTCCTACAATGAGCAGTTCTTC. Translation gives CAWAGRSYNEQFF.

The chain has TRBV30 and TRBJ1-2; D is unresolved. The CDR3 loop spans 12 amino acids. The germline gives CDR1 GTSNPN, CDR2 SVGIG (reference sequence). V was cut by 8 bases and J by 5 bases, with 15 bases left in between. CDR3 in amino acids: CAQTAISYGYTF. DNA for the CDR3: TGTGCCCAAACCGCCATTTCTTATGGCTACACCTTC.

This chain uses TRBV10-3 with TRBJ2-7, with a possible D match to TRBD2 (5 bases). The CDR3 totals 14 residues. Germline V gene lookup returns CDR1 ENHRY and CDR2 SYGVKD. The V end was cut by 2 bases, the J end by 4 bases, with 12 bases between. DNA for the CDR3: TGTGCCATCAGTGAGAGTACATGGACTTACGAGCAGTACTTC. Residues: CAISESTWTYEQYF.

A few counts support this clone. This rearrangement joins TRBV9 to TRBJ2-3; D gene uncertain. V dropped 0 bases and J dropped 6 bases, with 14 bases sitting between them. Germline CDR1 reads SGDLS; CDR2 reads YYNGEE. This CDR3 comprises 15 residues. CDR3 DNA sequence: TGTGCCAGCAGCGTAGTGTCAAGTCCCCCCGATACGCAGTATTTT. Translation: CASSVVSSPPDTQYF.

The CDR3 sequence: CSVPKQGISTEAFF. The CDR3 region has the DNA TGCAGCGTTCCAAAGCAGGGTATCTCCACTGAAGCTTTCTTT. The gene calls are TRBV29-1 and TRBJ1-1; TRBD1 might be the D (5 bases). V lost 5 bases and J lost 4, with 17 bases in between. This CDR3 is built from 14 residues. CDR1 and CDR2 from the germline V gene are SQVTM and ANQGSEA. Supplemented by reference TRBV29-1 and TRBJ1-1, the full variable domain reads SAVISQKPSRDICQRGTSLTIQCQVDSQVTMMFWYRQQPGQSLTLIATANQGSEATYESGFVIDKFPISRPNLTFSTLTVSNMSPEDSSIYLCSVPKQGISTEAFFGQGTRLTVV.

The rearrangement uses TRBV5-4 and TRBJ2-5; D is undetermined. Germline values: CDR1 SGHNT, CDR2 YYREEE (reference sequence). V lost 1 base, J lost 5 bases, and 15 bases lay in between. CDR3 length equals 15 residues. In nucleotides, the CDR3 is TGTGCCAGCAGCTTGAGAGGCTCCCAGGAGGAGACCCAGTACTTC. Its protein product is CASSLRGSQEETQYF. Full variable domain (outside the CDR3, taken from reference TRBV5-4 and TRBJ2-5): ETGVTQSPTHLIKTRGQQVTLRCSSQSGHNTVSWYQQALGQGPQFIFQYYREEENGRGNFPPRFSGLQFPNYSSELNVNALELDDSALYLCASSLRGSQEETQYFGPGTRLLVL.

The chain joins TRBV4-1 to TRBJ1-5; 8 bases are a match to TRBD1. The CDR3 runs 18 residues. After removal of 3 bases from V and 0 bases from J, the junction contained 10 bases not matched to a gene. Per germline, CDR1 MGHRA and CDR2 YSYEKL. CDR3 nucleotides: TGCGCCAGCAGCCACCGGGACAGGATGAGCGGTAGCAATCAGCCCCAGCATTTT. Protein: CASSHRDRMSGSNQPQHF.

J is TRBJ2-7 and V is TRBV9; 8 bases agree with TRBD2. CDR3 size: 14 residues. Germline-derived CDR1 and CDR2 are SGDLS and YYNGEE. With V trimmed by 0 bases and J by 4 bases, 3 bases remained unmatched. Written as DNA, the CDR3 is TGTGCCAGCAGCGTAGATCGGGGGGGTTACGAGCAGTACTTC. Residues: CASSVDRGGYEQYF.

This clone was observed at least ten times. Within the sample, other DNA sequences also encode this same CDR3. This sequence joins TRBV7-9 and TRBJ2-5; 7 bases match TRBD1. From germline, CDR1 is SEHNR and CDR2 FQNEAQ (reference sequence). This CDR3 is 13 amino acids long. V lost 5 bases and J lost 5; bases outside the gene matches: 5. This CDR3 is CASSRDSGETQYF. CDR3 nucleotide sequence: TGTGCCAGCAGCCGGGACAGCGGTGAGACCCAGTACTTC. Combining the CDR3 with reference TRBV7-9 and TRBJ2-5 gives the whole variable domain DTGVSQNPRHKITKRGQNVTFRCDPISEHNRLYWYRQTLGQGPEFLTYFQNEAQLEKSRLLSDRFSAERPKGSFSTLEIQRTEQGDSAMYLCASSRDSGETQYFGPGTRLLVL.

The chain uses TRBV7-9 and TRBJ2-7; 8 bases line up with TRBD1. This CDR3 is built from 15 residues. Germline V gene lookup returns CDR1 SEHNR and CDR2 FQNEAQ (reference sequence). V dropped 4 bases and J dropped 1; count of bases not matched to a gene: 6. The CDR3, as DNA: TGTGCCAGCAGCTCGGACAGGGCCGGGTCCTACGAGCAGTACTTC. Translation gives CASSSDRAGSYEQYF. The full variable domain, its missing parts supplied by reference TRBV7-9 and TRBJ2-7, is DTGVSQNPRHKITKRGQNVTFRCDPISEHNRLYWYRQTLGQGPEFLTYFQNEAQLEKSRLLSDRFSAERPKGSFSTLEIQRTEQGDSAMYLCASSSDRAGSYEQYFGPGTRLTVT.

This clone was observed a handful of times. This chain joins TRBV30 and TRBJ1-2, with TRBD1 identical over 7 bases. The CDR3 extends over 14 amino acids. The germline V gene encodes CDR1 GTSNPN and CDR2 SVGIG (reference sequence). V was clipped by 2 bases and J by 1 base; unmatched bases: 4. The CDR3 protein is CAWSRQGLNYGYTF. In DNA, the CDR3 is TGTGCCTGGAGTCGACAGGGACTTAACTATGGCTACACCTTC.

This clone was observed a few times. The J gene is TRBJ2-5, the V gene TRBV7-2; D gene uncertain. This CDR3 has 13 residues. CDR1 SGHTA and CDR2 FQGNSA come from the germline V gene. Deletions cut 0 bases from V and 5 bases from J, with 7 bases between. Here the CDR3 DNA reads TGTGCCAGCAGCTTAGCCCTATGGGAGACCCAGTACTTC. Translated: CASSLALWETQYF.

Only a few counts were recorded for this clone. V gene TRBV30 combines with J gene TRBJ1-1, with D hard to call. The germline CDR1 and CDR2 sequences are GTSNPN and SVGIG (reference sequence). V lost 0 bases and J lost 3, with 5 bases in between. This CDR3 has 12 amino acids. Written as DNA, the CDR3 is TGTGCCTGGAGTGTACGATACACTGAAGCTTTCTTT. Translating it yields CAWSVRYTEAFF.

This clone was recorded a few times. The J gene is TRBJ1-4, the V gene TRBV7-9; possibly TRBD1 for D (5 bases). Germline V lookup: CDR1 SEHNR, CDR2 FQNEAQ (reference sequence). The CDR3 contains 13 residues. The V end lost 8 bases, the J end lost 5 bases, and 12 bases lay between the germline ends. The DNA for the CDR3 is TGTGCCAGCGGAGACAGACCCAATGAAAAACTGTTTTTT. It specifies CASGDRPNEKLFF.

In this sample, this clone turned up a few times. CDR3 sequence reads: CSVTGGGNQPQHF. CDR3 DNA sequence: TGCAGCGTTACCGGGGGAGGCAATCAGCCCCAGCATTTT. The rearrangement joins TRBV29-1 to TRBJ1-5; possible D gene TRBD1, 5 bases. V shed 5 bases and J shed 2 bases, with 10 bases lying between them. The CDR3 extends over 13 amino acids. CDR1 SQVTM and CDR2 ANQGSEA come from the germline V gene. The variable domain in full, completed from reference TRBV29-1 and TRBJ1-5, reads SAVISQKPSRDICQRGTSLTIQCQVDSQVTMMFWYRQQPGQSLTLIATANQGSEATYESGFVIDKFPISRPNLTFSTLTVSNMSPEDSSIYLCSVTGGGNQPQHFGDGTRLSIL.

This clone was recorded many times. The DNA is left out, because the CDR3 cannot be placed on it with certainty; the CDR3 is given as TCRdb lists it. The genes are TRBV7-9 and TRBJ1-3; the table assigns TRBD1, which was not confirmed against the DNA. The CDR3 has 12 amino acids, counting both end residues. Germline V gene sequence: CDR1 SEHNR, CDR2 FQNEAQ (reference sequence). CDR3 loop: CASSFGQGALNF.

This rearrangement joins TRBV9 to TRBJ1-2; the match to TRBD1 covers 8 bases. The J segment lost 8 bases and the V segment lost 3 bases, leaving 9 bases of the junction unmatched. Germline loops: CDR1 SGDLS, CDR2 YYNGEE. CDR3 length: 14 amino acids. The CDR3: CASSAPGQGGGYTF. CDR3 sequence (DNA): TGTGCCAGCAGCGCCCCCGGACAGGGTGGAGGCTACACCTTC. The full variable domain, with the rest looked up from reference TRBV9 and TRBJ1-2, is DSGVTQTPKHLITATGQRVTLRCSPRSGDLSVYWYQQSLDQGLQFLIQYYNGEERAKGNILERFSAQQFPDLHSELNLSSLELGDSALYFCASSAPGQGGGYTFGSGTRLTVV.

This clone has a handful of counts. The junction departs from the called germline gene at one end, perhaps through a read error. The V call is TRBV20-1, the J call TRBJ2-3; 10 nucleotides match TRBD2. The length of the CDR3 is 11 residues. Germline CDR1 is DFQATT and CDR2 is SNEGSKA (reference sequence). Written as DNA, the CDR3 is TGTAGCGGGGGGCCAGGGGGTACGCAGTATTTT. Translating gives CSGGPGGTQYF.

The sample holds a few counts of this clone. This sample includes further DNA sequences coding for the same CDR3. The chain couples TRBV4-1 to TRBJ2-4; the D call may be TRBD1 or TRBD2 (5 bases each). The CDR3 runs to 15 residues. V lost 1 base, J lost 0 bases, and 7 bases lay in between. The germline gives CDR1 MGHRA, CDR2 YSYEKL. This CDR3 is CASSQVGVAKNIQYF. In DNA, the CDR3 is TGCGCCAGCAGCCAAGTGGGGGTAGCCAAAAACATTCAGTACTTC.

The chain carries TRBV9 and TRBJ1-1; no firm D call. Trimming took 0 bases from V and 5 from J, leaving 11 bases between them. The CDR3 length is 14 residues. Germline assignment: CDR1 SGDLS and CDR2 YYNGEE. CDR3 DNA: TGTGCCAGCAGCGTAGAAGGCCGTGGGACTGAAGCTTTCTTT. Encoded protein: CASSVEGRGTEAFF.

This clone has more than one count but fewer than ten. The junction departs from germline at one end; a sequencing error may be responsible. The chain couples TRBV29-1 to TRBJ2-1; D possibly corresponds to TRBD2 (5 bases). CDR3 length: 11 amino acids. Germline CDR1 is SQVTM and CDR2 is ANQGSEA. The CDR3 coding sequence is TGCAGCGTCACTGCGGGCTTAACAGCCCTCTTC. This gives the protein CSVTAGLTALF.

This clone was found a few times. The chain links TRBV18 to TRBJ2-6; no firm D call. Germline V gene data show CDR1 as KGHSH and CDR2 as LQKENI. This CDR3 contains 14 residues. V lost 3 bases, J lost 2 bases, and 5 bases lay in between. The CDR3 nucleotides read TGTGCCAGCTCACCGATGACTGGGGCCAACGTCCTGACTTTC. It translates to CASSPMTGANVLTF. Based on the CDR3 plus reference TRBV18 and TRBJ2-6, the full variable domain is NAGVMQNPRHLVRRRGQEARLRCSPMKGHSHVYWYRQLPEEGLKFMVYLQKENIIDESGMPKERFSAEFPKEGPSILRIQQVVRGDSAAYFCASSPMTGANVLTFGAGSRLTVL.

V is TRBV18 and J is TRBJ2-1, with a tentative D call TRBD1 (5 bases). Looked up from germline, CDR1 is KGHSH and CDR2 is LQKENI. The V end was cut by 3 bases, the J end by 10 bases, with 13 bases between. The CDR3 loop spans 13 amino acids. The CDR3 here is CASSPSTEREQFF. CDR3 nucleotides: TGTGCCAGCTCACCGTCGACAGAAAGGGAGCAGTTCTTC.

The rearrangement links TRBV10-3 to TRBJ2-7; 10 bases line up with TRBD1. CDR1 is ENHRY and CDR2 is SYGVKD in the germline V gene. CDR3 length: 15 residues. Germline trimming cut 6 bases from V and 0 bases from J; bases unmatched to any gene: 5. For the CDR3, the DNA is TGTGCCATCAGGGGGGACAGGGGCAACTCCTACGAGCAGTACTTC. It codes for CAIRGDRGNSYEQYF.

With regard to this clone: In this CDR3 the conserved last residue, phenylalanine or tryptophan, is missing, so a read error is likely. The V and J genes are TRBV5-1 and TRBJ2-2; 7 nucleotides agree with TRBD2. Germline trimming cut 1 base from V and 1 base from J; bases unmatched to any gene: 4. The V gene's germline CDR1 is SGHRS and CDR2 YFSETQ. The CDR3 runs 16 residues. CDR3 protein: CASSLRLAVNTGELFI. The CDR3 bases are TGCGCCAGCAGCTTGAGGCTAGCGGTGAACACCGGGGAGCTGTTTATT.